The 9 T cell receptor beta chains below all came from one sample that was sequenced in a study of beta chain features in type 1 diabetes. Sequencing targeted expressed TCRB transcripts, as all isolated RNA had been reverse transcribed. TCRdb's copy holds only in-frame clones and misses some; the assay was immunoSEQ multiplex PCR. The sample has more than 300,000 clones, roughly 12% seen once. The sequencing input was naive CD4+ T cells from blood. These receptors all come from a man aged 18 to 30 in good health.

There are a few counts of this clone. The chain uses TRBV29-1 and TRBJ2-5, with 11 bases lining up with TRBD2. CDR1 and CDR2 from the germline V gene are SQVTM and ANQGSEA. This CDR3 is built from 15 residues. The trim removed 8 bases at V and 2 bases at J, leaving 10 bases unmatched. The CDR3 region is CSITGTSGDQETQYF. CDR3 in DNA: TGCAGCATAACCGGGACTAGCGGTGATCAAGAGACCCAGTACTTC.

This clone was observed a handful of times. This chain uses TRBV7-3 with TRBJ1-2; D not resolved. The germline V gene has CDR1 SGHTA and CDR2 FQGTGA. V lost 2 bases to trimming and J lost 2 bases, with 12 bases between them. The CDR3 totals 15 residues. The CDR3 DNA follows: TGTGCCAGCAGCTTAGAGGGAGTTCTCAACTATGGCTACACCTTC. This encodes CASSLEGVLNYGYTF. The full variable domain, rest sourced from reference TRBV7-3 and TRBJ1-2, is GAGVSQTPSNKVTEKGKYVELRCDPISGHTALYWYRQSLGQGPEFLIYFQGTGAADDSGLPNDRFFAVRPEGSVSTLKIQRTERGDSAVYLCASSLEGVLNYGYTFGSGTRLTVV.

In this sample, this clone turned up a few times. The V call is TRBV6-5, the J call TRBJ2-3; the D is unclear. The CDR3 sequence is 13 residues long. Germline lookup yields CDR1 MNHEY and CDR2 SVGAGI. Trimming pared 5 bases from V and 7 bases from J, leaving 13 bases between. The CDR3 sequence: CASSPTSRHTQYF. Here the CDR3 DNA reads TGTGCCAGCAGTCCTACGAGTCGTCATACGCAGTATTTT.

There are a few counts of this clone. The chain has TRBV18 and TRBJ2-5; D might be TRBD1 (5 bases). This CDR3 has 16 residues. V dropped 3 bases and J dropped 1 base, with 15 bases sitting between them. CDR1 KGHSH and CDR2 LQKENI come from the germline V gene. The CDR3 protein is CASSPIGQGGQETQYF. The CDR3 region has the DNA TGTGCCAGCTCACCTATAGGGCAGGGCGGCCAAGAGACCCAGTACTTC.

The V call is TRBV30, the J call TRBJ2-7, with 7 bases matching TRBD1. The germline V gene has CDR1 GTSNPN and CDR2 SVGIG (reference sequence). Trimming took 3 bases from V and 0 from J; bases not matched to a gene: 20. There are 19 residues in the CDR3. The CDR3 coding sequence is TGTGCCTGGAGGGGAAATACCAACGTCCGGGACAGTAGCTCCTACGAGCAGTACTTC. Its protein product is CAWRGNTNVRDSSSYEQYF.

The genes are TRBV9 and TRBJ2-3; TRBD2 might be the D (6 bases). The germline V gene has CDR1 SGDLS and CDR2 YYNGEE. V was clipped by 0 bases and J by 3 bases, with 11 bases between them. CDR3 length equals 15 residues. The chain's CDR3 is CASSVVSRETDTQYF. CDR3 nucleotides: TGTGCCAGCAGCGTAGTCTCCCGGGAGACAGATACGCAGTATTTT.

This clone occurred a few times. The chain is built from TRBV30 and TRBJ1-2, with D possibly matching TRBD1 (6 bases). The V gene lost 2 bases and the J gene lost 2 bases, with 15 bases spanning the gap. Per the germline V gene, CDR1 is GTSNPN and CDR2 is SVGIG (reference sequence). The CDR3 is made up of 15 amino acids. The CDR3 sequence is CAWSFGTQSNYGYTF. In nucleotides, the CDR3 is TGTGCCTGGAGTTTTGGGACACAGTCGAACTATGGCTACACCTTC.

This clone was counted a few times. The CDR3 DNA is TGTGCCAGCAGCTCAAACCCCGCTAGCAATGAGCAGTTCTTC. It codes for CASSSNPASNEQFF. The chain couples TRBV5-4 to TRBJ2-1; no definite D call. V lost 3 bases to trimming and J lost 6 bases, with 13 bases between them. The CDR3 length is 14 residues. Looked up from germline, CDR1 is SGHNT and CDR2 is YYREEE (reference sequence).

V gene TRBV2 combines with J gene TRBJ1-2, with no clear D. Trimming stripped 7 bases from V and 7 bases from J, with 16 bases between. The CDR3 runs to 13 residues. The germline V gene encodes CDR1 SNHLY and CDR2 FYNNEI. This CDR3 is CASKKGGEAGYTF. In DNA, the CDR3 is TGTGCCAGCAAAAAGGGCGGGGAGGCTGGCTACACCTTC.